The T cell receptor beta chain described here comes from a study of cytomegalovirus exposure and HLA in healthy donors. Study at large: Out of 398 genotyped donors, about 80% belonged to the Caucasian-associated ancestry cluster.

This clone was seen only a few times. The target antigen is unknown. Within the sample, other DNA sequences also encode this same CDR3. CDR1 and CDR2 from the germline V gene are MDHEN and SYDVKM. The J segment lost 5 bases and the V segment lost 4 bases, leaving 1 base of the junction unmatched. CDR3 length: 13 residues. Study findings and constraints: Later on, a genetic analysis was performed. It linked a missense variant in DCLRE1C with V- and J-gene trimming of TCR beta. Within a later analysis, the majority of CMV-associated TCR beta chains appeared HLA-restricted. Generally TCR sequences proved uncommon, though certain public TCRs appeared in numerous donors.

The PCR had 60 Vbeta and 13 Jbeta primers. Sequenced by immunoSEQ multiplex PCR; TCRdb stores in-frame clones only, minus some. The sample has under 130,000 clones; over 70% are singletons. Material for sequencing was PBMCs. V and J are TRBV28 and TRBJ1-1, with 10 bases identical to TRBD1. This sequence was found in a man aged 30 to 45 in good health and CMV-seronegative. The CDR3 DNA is TGTGCCAGCAGTTCGGGACAGGGGACTGAAGCTTTCTTT. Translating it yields CASSSGQGTEAFF.